This TCR beta chain stems from a study of T cells after yellow fever vaccination. For the study at large: For low cell numbers, libraries were made with SMART-Seq v4 Ultra Low Input. Study observations and caveats: Reappearance after the booster was observed for most primary-vaccination clones (roughly 96% CD4, over 75% CD8). Contamination of FACS-sorted repertoires by abundant clonotypes from the bulk population could occur.

At least ten counts were recorded for this clonotype. The target antigen is unknown. Template switching by 5'RACE produced TCR cDNA, adding a universal primer site and UMIs. In TCRdb, the 5' RACE reads were re-called with MiXCR into one record per CDR3 protein. The table includes 29,000 or so distinct CDR3 sequences, around 5% detected once. The CDR3 covers 16 residues. CDR1 and CDR2 from the germline V gene are MNHEY and SMNVEV (reference sequence). The J segment lost 4 bases and the V segment lost 3 bases, leaving 8 bases of the junction unmatched. The chain joins TRBV27 to TRBJ2-3; TRBD2 aligns across 9 bases. The TCR was taken from a man in his thirties or forties who received the YFV17D yellow fever vaccine. The sample was CD8+ T cells sorted from PBMCs, taken 10 days after the yellow fever booster vaccination. CDR3 region: CASSFFEREAPDTQYF. The CDR3 bases are TGTGCCAGCAGTTTCTTCGAGCGGGAGGCCCCAGATACGCAGTATTTT.